The TCR beta chain described here comes from a study of regulatory T cells in long-lasting Graves disease. The CDR3 is 15 amino acids. V lost 7 bases to trimming and J lost 7 bases; unmatched junction nucleotides: 11. Sample time point: newly diagnosed GD, antithyroid drugs for less than 3 months. The authors made the TCR library using RNA they extracted from PBMCs. In building TCR beta libraries, iRepertoire HTBI primers were used together with Arm-PCR of CDR3 regions. Via MiXCR, TCRdb re-called the multiplex PCR reads, giving one row per CDR3 protein. The table has a few hundred thousand distinct CDR3 sequences, approximately 15% seen once. This same sample was also taken into another study, of T cells in Graves' hyperthyroidism and ophthalmopathy. That work contributes: The HTBI primer set drove a first-round RT-PCR of the TCR CDR3. Ophthalmopathy stood apart from stable hyperthyroidism in a 13 V-J model.

The TCR originated in a man aged 35-49 years with Graves disease. Material: peripheral blood mononuclear cells (PBMCs), obtained at new diagnosis, from a patient treated with antithyroid drugs. The chain uses TRBV12-3 or TRBV12-4 and TRBJ2-1; the match to TRBD1 covers 9 bases. The CDR3 sequence: CASTHGQGKRNEQFF. CDR3 bases: TGTGCCAGCACCCACGGACAGGGGAAGAGAAATGAGCAGTTCTTC.